These T cell receptor beta chains were read from a single sample in a study of identifying expanded T cells in peripheral blood. The assay was immunoSEQ multiplex PCR, and TCRdb's table has in-frame clones only and misses some. The table includes roughly 100,000 clones, 88% detected once. The sample comprised blood. The receptor set was obtained from a person aged 18 to 70 in good health. CDR3s include the opening cysteine and the closing phenylalanine or tryptophan. A D gene is named only where the DNA matches it firmly. Not every row has a clone size; where given, it reads once, few, many or a size class.

V	D	size	J	CDR3	DNA
TRBV18	NA	NA	TRBJ1-4	CASSSGGKLFF	TGTGCCAGCTCGTCCGGGGGGAAACTGTTTTTT
TRBV10-1	NA	NA	TRBJ2-1	CASSDGGTGGNEQFF	TGCGCCAGCAGTGACGGAGGGACCGGGGGTAATGAGCAGTTCTTC
TRBV27	TRBD2	NA	TRBJ2-7	CASSLFPSGKSYEQYF	TGTGCCAGCAGTTTATTTCCTAGCGGGAAATCCTACGAGCAGTACTTC
TRBV7-9	TRBD2	once	TRBJ2-1	CASSLGWTSGKEFF	TGTGCCAGCAGCTTAGGCTGGACTAGCGGGAAGGAGTTCTTC
TRBV10-2	NA	NA	TRBJ2-3	CASSEATGATDTQYF	TGCGCCAGCAGTGAGGCAACAGGAGCCACAGATACGCAGTATTTT
TRBV10-2	TRBD2	NA	TRBJ2-1	CASTLAGGPGYEQFF	TGCGCCAGCACCTTAGCGGGAGGGCCAGGGTATGAGCAGTTCTTC
TRBV27	TRBD2	once	TRBJ2-3	CASSFTAGDSTDTQYF	TGTGCCAGCAGTTTTACGGCGGGAGACAGCACAGATACGCAGTATTTT
TRBV5-1	TRBD2	NA	TRBJ2-3	CASRRTSGAEGTQYF	TGCGCCAGCAGGCGGACTAGCGGAGCTGAGGGTACGCAGTATTTT
TRBV28	TRBD2	NA	TRBJ2-1	CASSLWRLAGDNEQFF	TGTGCCAGCAGTTTATGGCGACTAGCGGGAGACAATGAGCAGTTCTTC
TRBV2	TRBD2	NA	TRBJ2-1	CASSAAGVGVNEQFF	TGTGCCAGCAGTGCAGCGGGGGTAGGTGTCAATGAGCAGTTCTTC
TRBV30	NA	NA	TRBJ1-1	CAWSVKGEAFF	TGTGCCTGGAGTGTGAAAGGAGAAGCTTTCTTT